A single sample gave rise to the 8 T cell receptor beta chains below, sequenced in a study of cytotoxic CD8 clonotypes in ibrutinib-treated CLL. Profiled with immunoSEQ multiplex PCR; TCRdb holds only in-frame clones, not every one. This sample has about 120,000 clones, with 75% to 90% found just once. Sequences were derived from PBMCs, sampled after 24 months of ibrutinib treatment. These receptors all stem from a human donor with chronic lymphocytic leukemia.

This clone was counted once. V is TRBV28 and J is TRBJ2-3; 11 nucleotides match TRBD2. The CDR3 is 18 residues long. V lost 7 bases, J lost 1 base, and 13 bases stayed unmatched. The germline V gene encodes CDR1 MDHEN and CDR2 SYDVKM. The CDR3 loop reads CASTGRLAGTWGTDTQYF. For the CDR3, the DNA is TGTGCCAGCACCGGTAGACTAGCGGGGACGTGGGGCACAGATACGCAGTATTTT. The complete variable domain, with remaining parts taken from reference TRBV28 and TRBJ2-3, reads DVKVTQSSRYLVKRTGEKVFLECVQDMDHENMFWYRQDPGLGLRLIYFSYDVKMKEKGDIPEGYSVSREKKERFSLILESASTNQTSMYLCASTGRLAGTWGTDTQYFGPGTRLTVL.

This chain joins TRBV4-3 and TRBJ1-5; D gene ambiguous. CDR1 is LGHNA and CDR2 is YSLEER in the germline V gene. V was clipped by 4 bases and J by 0 bases, with 13 bases between them. CDR3 size: 16 residues. The CDR3: CASSPSPAGSNQPQHF. CDR3 nucleotides: TGCGCCAGCAGCCCGTCTCCGGCGGGTAGCAATCAGCCCCAGCATTTT.

This clone was counted only a few times. J is TRBJ2-1 and V is TRBV7-9; 7 bases align to TRBD2. After removal of 5 bases from V and 16 bases from J, the junction contained 17 bases not matched to a gene. CDR1 is SEHNR, CDR2 FQNEAQ, per germline (reference sequence). The CDR3 is made up of 14 amino acids. CDR3 sequence (DNA): TGTGCCAGCAGCCCCTCCATTGCAGCGGGAAAAATCTTCTTC. Amino acids: CASSPSIAAGKIFF.

The chain employs TRBV5-8 and TRBJ1-3, with D unclear. The CDR3 sequence is 12 residues long. CDR1 is SGHTS, CDR2 YDEGEE, per germline. V gave up 1 base and J gave up 5 bases, with 4 bases separating them. The CDR3 DNA sequence: TGTGCCAGCAGCTTGTACCGAAACACCATATATTTT. Its protein product is CASSLYRNTIYF.

The rearrangement uses TRBV4-3 and TRBJ2-2; TRBD2 agrees at 8 bases. The germline gives CDR1 LGHNA, CDR2 YSLEER. The length of the CDR3 is 22 residues. Trimming cost V 1 base and J 7 bases; bases outside gene matches: 26. The CDR3: CASSQAREGGQRTNLNFGELFF. The DNA for the CDR3 is TGCGCCAGCAGCCAAGCACGGGAGGGGGGCCAAAGAACAAACTTAAATTTCGGGGAGCTGTTTTTT.

V is TRBV9 and J is TRBJ2-2; a weak D match, TRBD1 (6 bases). Germline V gene sequence: CDR1 SGDLS, CDR2 YYNGEE. V lost 2 bases and J 6 bases, leaving 8 bases between the germline ends. The CDR3 loop spans 13 amino acids. CDR3 coding DNA: TGTGCCAGCAGCGTTTGGGGGCCCGGGGAGCTGTTTTTT. Translating gives CASSVWGPGELFF. Variable domain in full (rest from reference TRBV9 and TRBJ2-2): DSGVTQTPKHLITATGQRVTLRCSPRSGDLSVYWYQQSLDQGLQFLIQYYNGEERAKGNILERFSAQQFPDLHSELNLSSLELGDSALYFCASSVWGPGELFFGEGSRLTVL.

The chain uses TRBV9 and TRBJ2-3; 8 nucleotides line up with TRBD1. In germline, CDR1 is SGDLS, CDR2 YYNGEE. The CDR3 spans 15 residues. J gave up 2 bases and V 10 bases, and 12 bases lay outside the gene matches. CDR3 sequence (DNA): TGTGCCCTAGGGGCGGACAGGGATGACACAGATACGCAGTATTTT. It is translated as CALGADRDDTDTQYF.

The chain links TRBV6-5 to TRBJ1-1, with D tentatively TRBD1 (6 bases). CDR3 length: 14 residues. Germline V CDR1 and CDR2: MNHEY, SVGAGI. Deletions cut 5 bases from V and 4 bases from J, with 14 bases between. CDR3 residues: CASSPWGGGTEAFF. The DNA for the CDR3 is TGTGCCAGCAGTCCGTGGGGGGGCGGCACTGAAGCTTTCTTT.